This TCR beta chain was sequenced during a study of blood T cell repertoires in COVID-19. Per germline, CDR1 LNHDA and CDR2 SQIVND (reference sequence). The V segment lost 9 bases and the J segment 7 bases; nucleotides outside the gene matches: 14. The CDR3 has 14 amino acids. Using immunoSEQ multiplex PCR, the repertoire was profiled, and TCRdb retains in-frame clones only, with some absent. The sample records about 390,000 clones, 85% to 90% being singletons. This receptor was identified in a woman in her forties or fifties who had recovered from COVID-19. This chain connects TRBV19 to TRBJ1-2; TRBD1 matches at 7 bases. Sequencing was carried out using PBMCs or T cells enriched from blood (not recorded which). Here the CDR3 DNA reads TGTGCCAGGAGAACAGGGGAAAATCCTTTTGGCTACACCTTC. It encodes CARRTGENPFGYTF.